The clone carrying this TCR beta chain was recorded a few times. What it binds is unknown. A single record per CDR3 protein comes from TCRdb applying MiXCR to the reads. The table records tens of thousands of distinct CDR3 sequences, less than 20% of them present only once. V was clipped by 10 bases and J by 6 bases, with 18 bases between them. Germline loops: CDR1 MNHGY, CDR2 SAAAGT. The CDR3 is 14 amino acids. The source of the sample is a study of T cell repertoires in cytomegalovirus infection. Study background: Selection of CMV epitopes for the study included recently identified HLA-C-restricted and well-studied HLA-B-restricted ones. Indications came from public TCR beta signatures; they pointed to CMV infection and to a matching HLA type. Study-wide findings and caveats: The cumulative frequency of public TCR beta families distinguished individuals who carried CMV together with the relevant HLA. Ex vivo, HLA-C-restricted CMV-specific TCR beta clonotypes prevailed over the rest of the response.

This specimen consisted of CD8+ T cells from cultured PBMCs, obtained from culture after CMV antigen stimulation. The chain has TRBV6-8 and TRBJ2-2, with D perhaps given as TRBD1 or TRBD2 (6 bases each). This receptor was obtained from a human donor in good health (CMV status not recorded). Some clones in this sample may be carry-over from other donors' samples. CDR3 DNA: TGTGCCACCCACCCTAGGGGGGTGGCCGGGGAGCTGTTTTTT. Encoded protein: CATHPRGVAGELFF.